This passage covers 28 T cell receptor beta chains from one sample sequenced in a study of regulatory T cells in long-lasting Graves disease. Relying on iRepertoire HTBI primers and Arm-PCR of CDR3 regions, the team built TCR beta libraries. TCRdb recomputed calls from the multiplex PCR reads with MiXCR, one row per CDR3 protein. The repertoire holds about 310,000 distinct CDR3 sequences, with around 21% as singletons. The sample's time point: persistent/refractory GD, antithyroid drugs over 5 years with positive TRAb. Generation of the TCR library employed RNA extracted from PBMCs. Sample: peripheral blood mononuclear cells (PBMCs), taken when the disease was refractory, from a patient treated with antithyroid drugs. Receptors originate from a female donor with Graves disease.

This clonotype appeared a few times. The chain combines TRBV11-2 with TRBJ2-2, with D uncertain. The CDR3 spans 15 residues. Germline CDR1 reads SGHAT; CDR2 reads FQNNGV. V was pared by 0 bases and J by 4 bases, with 9 bases between. The CDR3 sequence is CASSLEGPITGELFF. The CDR3 DNA reads as TGTGCCAGCAGCTTAGAAGGGCCGATCACCGGGGAGCTGTTTTTT. Combining the CDR3 with reference TRBV11-2 and TRBJ2-2 gives the whole variable domain EAGVAQSPRYKIIEKRQSVAFWCNPISGHATLYWYQQILGQGPKLLIQFQNNGVVDDSQLPKDRFSAERLKGVDSTLKIQPAKLEDSAVYLCASSLEGPITGELFFGEGSRLTVL.

The rearrangement links TRBV7-9 to TRBJ2-2; either TRBD1 or TRBD2 may fit D (5 bases each). The CDR3 consists of 14 residues. Germline V gene lookup returns CDR1 SEHNR and CDR2 FQNEAQ (reference sequence). Trimming pared 4 bases from V and 6 bases from J, leaving 12 bases between. CDR3 loop: CASSSFLGAGELFF. CDR3 bases: TGTGCCAGCAGCTCCTTCTTGGGGGCCGGGGAGCTGTTTTTT.

V and J are TRBV11-1 and TRBJ2-7; 9 bases are a match to TRBD2. CDR1 is SGHAT, CDR2 FQDESV, per germline (reference sequence). CDR3 length: 15 residues. Germline trimming cut 1 base from V and 4 bases from J; bases unmatched to any gene: 5. CDR3 sequence reads: CASSLVASGTYEQYF. In nucleotides, the CDR3 is TGTGCCAGCAGCTTAGTGGCTAGCGGGACTTACGAGCAGTACTTC.

This clonotype was detected only once. One base away lies a much larger clone, so this may be a sequencing read error. This chain links TRBV2 with TRBJ1-5; tentative D call: TRBD1 (5 bases). CDR3 length equals 12 residues. Looked up from germline, CDR1 is SNHLY and CDR2 is FYNNEI. V was pared by 4 bases and J by 7 bases, with 8 bases between. CDR3 in amino acids: CASSASGQPQHF. Written as DNA, the CDR3 is TGTGCCAGCAGTGCATCAGGGCAGCCCCAGCATTTT.

This clonotype was seen only a few times. This chain connects TRBV12-3 or TRBV12-4 to TRBJ2-5; 7 nucleotides align to TRBD2. The CDR3 contains 12 residues. J was trimmed by 4 bases and V by 8 bases; bases with no gene match: 4. The DNA for the CDR3 is TGTGCCAGCGGGAGGGTTTCAGAGACCCAGTACTTC. This translates into CASGRVSETQYF.

The rearrangement links TRBV4-3 to TRBJ1-2; D remains ambiguous. Germline V gene data show CDR1 as LGHNA and CDR2 as YSLEER. Deletions cut 4 bases from V and 1 base from J, with 10 bases between. The CDR3 is made up of 14 amino acids. The CDR3 nucleotides read TGCGCCAGCAGCCCGGGCGGGCTTAACTATGGCTACACCTTC. It codes for CASSPGGLNYGYTF.

Sample share makes this clonotype medium-sized (0.01 to 0.1%). The chain recombines TRBV10-2 with TRBJ2-5; no reliable D call. There are 15 residues in the CDR3. From germline, CDR1 is WSHSY and CDR2 SAAADI. Trimming stripped 0 bases from V and 1 base from J, with 9 bases between. This CDR3 is CASSESAVVQETQYF. CDR3 coding DNA: TGCGCCAGCAGTGAGTCGGCGGTAGTCCAAGAGACCCAGTACTTC.

This clonotype has only a few counts. This chain links TRBV28 with TRBJ1-2; 8 bases map to TRBD1. Germline assignment: CDR1 MDHEN and CDR2 SYDVKM. Trimming at V came to 2 bases and at J to 4 bases, leaving 6 bases not matched to a gene. This CDR3 comprises 15 residues. As DNA, the CDR3 is TGTGCCAGCAGTTTAAGGGGACAGGCCGGCTATGGCTACACCTTC. Translated, it gives CASSLRGQAGYGYTF.

This clonotype was recorded at least ten times. This chain uses TRBV28 with TRBJ1-5; 8 bases agree with TRBD1. The V segment lost 5 bases and the J segment 6 bases; nucleotides outside the gene matches: 9. The CDR3 covers 15 residues. Germline CDR1 MDHEN, CDR2 SYDVKM. As DNA, the CDR3 is TGTGCCAGCAGTACCGGACAGGGTATAAGTCAGCCCCAGCATTTT. Translation gives CASSTGQGISQPQHF.

This clonotype has at least ten counts. The chain is built from TRBV20-1 and TRBJ1-5; 9 nucleotides align to TRBD1. The V gene end was trimmed by 6 bases and the J gene end by 6 bases; junction bases not matched to a gene: 3. Germline V gene lookup returns CDR1 DFQATT and CDR2 SNEGSKA (reference sequence). The CDR3 is 12 amino acids. CDR3 loop: CSAAQGAQPQHF. The CDR3 DNA is TGCAGTGCCGCACAGGGGGCTCAGCCCCAGCATTTT.

The chain joins TRBV6-1 to TRBJ2-2; D perhaps matches TRBD2 (6 bases). V was cut by 7 bases and J by 6 bases, with 15 bases left in between. This CDR3 spans 14 amino acids. The germline CDR1 and CDR2 sequences are MNHNS and SASEGT. This CDR3 is CASTRIGGAGELFF. In DNA form, the CDR3 reads TGTGCCAGCACCCGTATCGGGGGAGCCGGGGAGCTGTTTTTT.

Comment on this clonotype: This may be a read error, as it is one base from a much larger clone. CDR3 nucleotide sequence: TGTGCCGGCAGCCCGGGACTAGCGGGAGCACCGTACGAGCAGTACTTC. Translating it yields CAGSPGLAGAPYEQYF. The V and J genes are TRBV7-6 and TRBJ2-7; 14 bases fit TRBD2. From germline, CDR1 is SGHVS and CDR2 FNYEAQ. The CDR3 spans 16 residues. Looking up the rest from reference TRBV7-6 and TRBJ2-7 gives the full variable domain: GAGVSQSPRYKVTKRGQDVALRCDPISGHVSLYWYRQALGQGPEFLTYFNYEAQQDKSGLPNDRFSAERPEGSISTLTIQRTEQRDSAMYRCAGSPGLAGAPYEQYFGPGTRLTVT.

This chain joins TRBV29-1 and TRBJ2-4; possibly TRBD2 for D (5 bases). The CDR3 runs 15 residues. Germline V gene sequence: CDR1 SQVTM, CDR2 ANQGSEA. V lost 3 bases, J lost 2 bases, and 14 bases lay in between. The CDR3 is CSVERADPPKNIQYF. CDR3 DNA: TGCAGCGTTGAGAGGGCGGATCCACCCAAAAACATTCAGTACTTC. Filled out from reference TRBV29-1 and TRBJ2-4, the complete variable domain reads SAVISQKPSRDICQRGTSLTIQCQVDSQVTMMFWYRQQPGQSLTLIATANQGSEATYESGFVIDKFPISRPNLTFSTLTVSNMSPEDSSIYLCSVERADPPKNIQYFGAGTRLSVL.

This chain connects TRBV7-9 to TRBJ1-1; D possibly corresponds to TRBD1 (5 bases). The CDR3 is 15 residues long. The V end was cut by 5 bases, the J end by 0 bases, with 13 bases between. In germline, CDR1 is SEHNR, CDR2 FQNEAQ (reference sequence). CDR3 sequence reads: CASSRGDSLNTEAFF. The CDR3 DNA is TGTGCCAGCAGCCGGGGAGACAGCCTGAACACTGAAGCTTTCTTT.

This clonotype showed up just a few times. The chain has TRBV6-2 or TRBV6-3 and TRBJ2-3; D not certain. Looked up from germline, CDR1 is MNHEY and CDR2 is SVGEGT. CDR3 length: 13 amino acids. The V and J ends lost 0 bases and 13 bases respectively, with 14 bases between them. CDR3 DNA: TGTGCCAGCAGTTACTCTCGGGCCTCCTCGGAGTATTTT. It encodes CASSYSRASSEYF.

About this clonotype itself: A much larger clonotype is one base distant, so this may be a read error. The J gene is TRBJ2-1, the V gene TRBV20-1, with 14 nucleotides matching TRBD2. The CDR3 is 14 amino acids. Germline-derived CDR1 and CDR2 are DFQATT and SNEGSKA (reference sequence). CDR3 amino acids: CSARGLAGVNVQFF. The CDR3 DNA is TGCAGTGCTAGGGGACTAGCGGGAGTAAATGTGCAGTTCTTC.

This clonotype was detected ten times or more. This rearrangement joins TRBV7-2 to TRBJ1-2; D gene uncertain. This CDR3 is built from 10 residues. Germline V gives CDR1 SGHTA, CDR2 FQGNSA. With 5 bases removed from V and 5 bases from J, the gap between germline ends came to 3 bases. The CDR3 nucleotides read TGTGCCAGCAGCCTTTATGGCTACACCTTC. Its protein is CASSLYGYTF.

This clonotype was counted between two and nine times. In nucleotides, the CDR3 is TGTGCCAGCAGCCAGTGGGGGGTAGCTGAAGCTTTCTTT. Residues: CASSQWGVAEAFF. The chain combines TRBV3-1 with TRBJ1-1, with a weak D call TRBD1 (5 bases). V lost 3 bases and J 6 bases, leaving 11 bases between the germline ends. Germline CDR1 and CDR2: LGHDT and YNNKEL (reference sequence). CDR3 length: 13 residues.

This clonotype was seen repeatedly, ten times or more. The chain recombines TRBV28 with TRBJ2-7; tentative D call: TRBD1 (6 bases). CDR1 is MDHEN and CDR2 is SYDVKM in the germline V gene. CDR3 size: 14 residues. Trimming cost V 7 bases and J 6 bases, with 19 bases left between them. The CDR3 loop reads CASTSPGQLPEQYF. CDR3 bases: TGTGCCAGCACCTCGCCGGGACAACTCCCCGAGCAGTACTTC. The full variable domain, its missing parts supplied by reference TRBV28 and TRBJ2-7, is DVKVTQSSRYLVKRTGEKVFLECVQDMDHENMFWYRQDPGLGLRLIYFSYDVKMKEKGDIPEGYSVSREKKERFSLILESASTNQTSMYLCASTSPGQLPEQYFGPGTRLTVT.

There are a few counts of this clonotype. The rearrangement uses TRBV3-1 and TRBJ2-7; 8 nucleotides match TRBD1. Germline V gives CDR1 LGHDT, CDR2 YNNKEL (reference sequence). This CDR3 is built from 17 residues. V trimming: 0 bases; J trimming: 0 bases; junction bases outside the gene matches: 7. CDR3 loop: CASSQDRGPPFSYEQYF. The CDR3 DNA reads TGTGCCAGCAGCCAAGACAGGGGGCCCCCCTTCTCCTACGAGCAGTACTTC.

At least ten counts were recorded for this clonotype. The V call is TRBV3-1, the J call TRBJ2-4; D not resolved. CDR1 and CDR2 from the germline V gene are LGHDT and YNNKEL (reference sequence). Between the trimmed V and J ends, which lost 2 bases and 0 bases, there was a span of 11 bases. The CDR3 runs 16 residues. The CDR3 is CASSQSVELAKNIQYF. The CDR3, as DNA: TGTGCCAGCAGCCAATCCGTGGAGCTAGCCAAAAACATTCAGTACTTC.

This clonotype was detected only a few times. V usage is TRBV10-2 and J usage is TRBJ1-6; the D is unclear. In germline, CDR1 is WSHSY, CDR2 SAAADI. The V end was cut by 5 bases, the J end by 8 bases, with 10 bases between. The CDR3 has 13 amino acids. DNA of the CDR3: TGCGCCAGCAGTATCAACAGCCATTCACCCCTCCACTTT. Amino acids: CASSINSHSPLHF.

DNA for the CDR3: TGTGCCAGCGCCAATCGACGGGCCGGGGATGGCTACACCTTC. As protein: CASANRRAGDGYTF. The chain joins TRBV6-1 to TRBJ1-2; D is undetermined. V dropped 8 bases and J dropped 6 bases, with 19 bases sitting between them. CDR3 length equals 14 residues. Germline V gene lookup returns CDR1 MNHNS and CDR2 SASEGT.

V and J are TRBV20-1 and TRBJ2-7, with D perhaps TRBD2 (5 bases). Germline V CDR1 and CDR2: DFQATT, SNEGSKA (reference sequence). Trimming took 2 bases from V and 11 from J, leaving 16 bases between them. The CDR3 consists of 12 residues. CDR3 in amino acids: CSARIESGTEYF. CDR3 nucleotides: TGCAGTGCTAGAATAGAGTCGGGAACCGAGTACTTC.

The chain combines TRBV7-9 with TRBJ2-2; 9 nucleotides agree with TRBD1. CDR3 length: 16 residues. The junction had 4 bases not matched to a gene; V was cut back by 1 base and J by 4 bases. CDR1 SEHNR and CDR2 FQNEAQ come from the germline V gene (reference sequence). The CDR3 here is CASSLVLDRGTGELFF. The CDR3 DNA follows: TGTGCCAGCAGCTTAGTTCTGGACAGGGGCACCGGGGAGCTGTTTTTT.

Concerning this clonotype itself: A single base separates this from a much larger clone, so it may be a read error. The gene calls are TRBV7-2 and TRBJ2-5, with D possibly TRBD2 on 6 matching bases. TRBJ2-7 matches the DNA end more closely, so the J call is doubtful. The CDR3 extends over 14 amino acids. The V gene's germline CDR1 is SGHTA and CDR2 FQGNSA. The CDR3 reads CASSPGGAVHEQYF. For the CDR3, the DNA is TGTGCCAGCAGCCCAGGCGGGGCGGTACACGAGCAGTACTTC.

V is TRBV6-1 and J is TRBJ2-1, with D perhaps TRBD2 (6 bases). In germline, CDR1 is MNHNS, CDR2 SASEGT. Trimming stripped 6 bases from V and 3 bases from J, with 15 bases between. This CDR3 region has 15 residues. CDR3 in DNA: TGTGCCAGCAGCCCCGGGCTAGCGTACTACAATGAGCAGTTCTTC. Protein: CASSPGLAYYNEQFF.

The chain joins TRBV19 to TRBJ1-5; 11 nucleotides align to TRBD1. CDR1 is LNHDA and CDR2 is SQIVND in the germline V gene (reference sequence). J gave up 6 bases and V 3 bases, and 4 bases lay outside the gene matches. The CDR3 totals 15 residues. The CDR3 reads CASSIDGTGGQPQHF. For the CDR3, the DNA is TGTGCCAGTAGTATTGATGGGACAGGGGGTCAGCCCCAGCATTTT.